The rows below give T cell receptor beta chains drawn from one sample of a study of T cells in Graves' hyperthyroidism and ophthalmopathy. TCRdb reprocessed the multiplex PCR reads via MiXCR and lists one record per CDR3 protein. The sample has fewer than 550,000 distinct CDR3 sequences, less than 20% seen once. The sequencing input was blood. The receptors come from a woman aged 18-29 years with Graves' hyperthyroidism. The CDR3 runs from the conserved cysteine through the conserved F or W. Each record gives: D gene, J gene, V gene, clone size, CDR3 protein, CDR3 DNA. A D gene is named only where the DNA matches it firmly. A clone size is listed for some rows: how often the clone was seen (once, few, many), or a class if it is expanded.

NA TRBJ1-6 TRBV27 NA CASSFTAFSSYNSPLHF TGTGCCAGCAGTTTTACTGCGTTTAGCTCCTATAATTCACCCCTCCACTTT
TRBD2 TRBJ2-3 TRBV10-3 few CATISREGSDTQYF TGTGCCACCATCAGTCGGGAGGGGTCAGATACGCAGTATTTT
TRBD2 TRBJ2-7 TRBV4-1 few CASSQPPGLGINEQYF TGCGCCAGCAGCCAACCCCCGGGACTAGGCATCAACGAGCAGTACTTC
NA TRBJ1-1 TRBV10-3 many CAISESGPGWAEAFF TGTGCCATCAGTGAGTCGGGACCTGGATGGGCTGAAGCTTTCTTT
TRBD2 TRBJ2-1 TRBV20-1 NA CSARALAGDPNNEQFF TGCAGTGCTAGAGCGTTAGCGGGAGATCCCAACAATGAGCAGTTCTTC
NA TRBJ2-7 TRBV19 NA CASSVGPPSYEQYF TGTGCCAGTAGTGTCGGGCCCCCTTCCTACGAGCAGTACTTC
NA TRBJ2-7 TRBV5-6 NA CASSPGVARGYEQYF TGTGCCAGCAGCCCTGGCGTTGCTAGAGGATACGAGCAGTACTTC
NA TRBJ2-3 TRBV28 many CASSYMIFASTDTQYF TGTGCCAGCAGCTATATGATTTTCGCTAGCACAGATACGCAGTATTTT
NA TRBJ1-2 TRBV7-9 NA CASSLGRGNYGYTF TGTGCCAGCAGCTTAGGGCGGGGGAATTATGGCTACACCTTC
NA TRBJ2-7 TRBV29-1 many CSVEDLTRSEQYF TGCAGCGTTGAAGATCTGACTAGAAGCGAGCAGTACTTC
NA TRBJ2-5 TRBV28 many CASSFRDLRYQETQYF TGTGCCAGCAGTTTCCGGGACTTAAGGTACCAAGAGACCCAGTACTTC
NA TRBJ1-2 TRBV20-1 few CSARVSDPVVTF TGCAGTGCTAGAGTTTCGGATCCCGTCGTGACCTTC
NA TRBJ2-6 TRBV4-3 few CASSQDRRNSGANVLTF TGCGCCAGCAGCCAAGATCGACGCAACTCTGGGGCCAACGTCCTGACTTTC
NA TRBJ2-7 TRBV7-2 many CASSLTTTQYF TGTGCCAGCAGCTTGACTACGACGCAGTACTTC
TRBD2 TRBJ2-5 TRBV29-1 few CSVEGLAGGDQETQYF TGCAGCGTTGAAGGCCTAGCGGGAGGGGACCAAGAGACCCAGTACTTC
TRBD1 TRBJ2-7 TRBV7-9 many CASSLDGTGAYEQYF TGTGCCAGCAGCTTAGACGGGACAGGGGCCTACGAGCAGTACTTC
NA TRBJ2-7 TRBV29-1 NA CSVLALQSTTIYEQYF TGCAGCGTTCTGGCCCTCCAATCTACTACAATTTACGAGCAGTACTTC
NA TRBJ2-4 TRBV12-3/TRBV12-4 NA CASSRNRVLAKNIQYF TGTGCCAGCAGCCGGAACAGGGTTCTAGCCAAAAACATTCAGTACTTC
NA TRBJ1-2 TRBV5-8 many CASSWGREYGYTF TGTGCCAGCAGTTGGGGACGGGAATATGGCTACACCTTC
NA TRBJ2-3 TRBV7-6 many CASRIGGGTDTQYF TGTGCCAGCAGGATCGGAGGGGGCACAGATACGCAGTATTTT
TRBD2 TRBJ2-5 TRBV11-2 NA CASSLLPGGGAGETQYF TGTGCCAGCAGCTTACTCCCCGGGGGAGGGGCGGGGGAGACCCAGTACTTC
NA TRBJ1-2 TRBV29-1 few CSVEDLRERGYTF TGCAGCGTTGAAGATCTGCGGGAACGGGGCTACACCTTC
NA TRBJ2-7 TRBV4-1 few CASSPRERSSYEQYF TGCGCCAGCAGCCCCAGGGAGAGGAGCTCCTACGAGCAGTACTTC
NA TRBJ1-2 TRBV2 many CASRPPTWEPNYGYTF TGTGCCAGCAGGCCGCCCACCTGGGAGCCTAACTATGGCTACACCTTC
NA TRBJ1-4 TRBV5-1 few CASGRGDPNEKLFF TGCGCCAGCGGACGCGGGGACCCTAATGAAAAACTGTTTTTT
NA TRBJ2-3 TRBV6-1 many CASSYGVKADTQYF TGTGCCAGCAGTTATGGGGTGAAGGCGGATACGCAGTATTTT
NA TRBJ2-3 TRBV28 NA CASSPRVLTDTQYF TGTGCCAGCAGTCCCCGGGTCTTAACAGATACGCAGTATTTT
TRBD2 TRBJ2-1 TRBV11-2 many CASSSTSGSSYNEQFF TGTGCCAGCAGCTCGACTAGCGGGAGCTCCTACAATGAGCAGTTCTTC
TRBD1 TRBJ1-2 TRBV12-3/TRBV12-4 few CASSLDGGTGQGYTF TGTGCCAGCAGTTTAGACGGTGGGACAGGGCAAGGCTACACCTTC
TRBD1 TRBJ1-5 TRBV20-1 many CSARSTGGVNQPQHF TGCAGTGCCCGGTCTACAGGGGGTGTCAATCAGCCCCAGCATTTT
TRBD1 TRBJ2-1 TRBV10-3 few CAILQGAGEQFF TGTGCCATCCTCCAGGGGGCCGGGGAGCAGTTCTTC
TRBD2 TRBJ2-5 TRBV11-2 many CASSARTSVETQYF TGTGCCAGCAGCGCCCGGACTAGCGTGGAGACCCAGTACTTC
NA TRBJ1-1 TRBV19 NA CASSIDRGAEAFF TGTGCCAGTAGTATAGACCGGGGCGCTGAAGCTTTCTTT
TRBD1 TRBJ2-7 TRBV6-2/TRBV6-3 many CATRDRNSYEQYF TGTGCCACACGGGACAGGAATTCCTACGAGCAGTACTTC
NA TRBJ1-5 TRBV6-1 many CASRSSGRGSNQPQHF TGTGCCAGCAGGTCGTCAGGGAGAGGTAGCAATCAGCCCCAGCATTTT
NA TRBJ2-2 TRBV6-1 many CASSLGPSIVTGELFF TGTGCCAGCAGCCTAGGACCCTCCATCGTCACCGGGGAGCTGTTTTTT
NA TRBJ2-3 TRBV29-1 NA CSVETAGVDTQYF TGCAGCGTTGAAACGGCTGGGGTAGATACGCAGTATTTT
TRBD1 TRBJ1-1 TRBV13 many CASSSHRGLTEAFF TGTGCCAGCAGCTCCCACAGGGGGCTGACTGAAGCTTTCTTT
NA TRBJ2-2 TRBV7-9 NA CASSRGRQYGELFF TGTGCCAGCAGTCGGGGACGGCAGTACGGGGAGCTGTTTTTT